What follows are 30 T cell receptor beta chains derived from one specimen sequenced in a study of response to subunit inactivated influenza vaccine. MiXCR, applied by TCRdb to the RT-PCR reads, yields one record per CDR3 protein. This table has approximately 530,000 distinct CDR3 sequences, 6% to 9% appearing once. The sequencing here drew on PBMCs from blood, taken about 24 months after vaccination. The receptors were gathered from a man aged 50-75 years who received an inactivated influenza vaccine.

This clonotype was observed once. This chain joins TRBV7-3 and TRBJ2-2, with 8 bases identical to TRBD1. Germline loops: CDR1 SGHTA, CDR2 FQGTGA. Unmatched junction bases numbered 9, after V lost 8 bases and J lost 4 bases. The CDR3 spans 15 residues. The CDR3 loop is CASRSGQGGTGELFF. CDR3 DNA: TGTGCCAGCCGCTCCGGACAGGGTGGCACCGGGGAGCTGTTTTTT. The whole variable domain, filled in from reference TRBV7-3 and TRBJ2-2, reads GAGVSQTPSNKVTEKGKYVELRCDPISGHTALYWYRQSLGQGPEFLIYFQGTGAADDSGLPNDRFFAVRPEGSVSTLKIQRTERGDSAVYLCASRSGQGGTGELFFGEGSRLTVL.

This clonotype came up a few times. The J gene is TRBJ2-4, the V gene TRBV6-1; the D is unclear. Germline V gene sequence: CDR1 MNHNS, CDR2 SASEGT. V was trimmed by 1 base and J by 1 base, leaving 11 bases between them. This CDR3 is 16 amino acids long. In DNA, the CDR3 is TGTGCCAGCAGTGAAGGGGGTGCGGAGGCCAAAAACATTCAGTACTTC. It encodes CASSEGGAEAKNIQYF.

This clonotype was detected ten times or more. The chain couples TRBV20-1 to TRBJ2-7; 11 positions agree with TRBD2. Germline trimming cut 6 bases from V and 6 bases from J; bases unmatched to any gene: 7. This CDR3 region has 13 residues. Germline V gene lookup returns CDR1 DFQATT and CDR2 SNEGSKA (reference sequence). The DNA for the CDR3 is TGCAGTGCGGTAGCCGGGACTAGCGGCGAGCAGTACTTC. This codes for CSAVAGTSGEQYF.

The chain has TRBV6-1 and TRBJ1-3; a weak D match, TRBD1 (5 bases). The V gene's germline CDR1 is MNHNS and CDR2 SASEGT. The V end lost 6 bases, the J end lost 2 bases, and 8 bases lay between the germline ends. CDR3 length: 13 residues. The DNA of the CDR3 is TGTGCCAGCAGAGGGGCGGCTGGAAACACCATATATTTT. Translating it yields CASRGAAGNTIYF.

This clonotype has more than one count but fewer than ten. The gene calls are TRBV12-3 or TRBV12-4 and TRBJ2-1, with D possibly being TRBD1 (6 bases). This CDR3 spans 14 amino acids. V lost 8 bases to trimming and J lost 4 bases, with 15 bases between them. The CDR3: CASRTATNYNEQFF. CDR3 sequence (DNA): TGTGCCAGCCGGACAGCCACAAATTACAATGAGCAGTTCTTC.

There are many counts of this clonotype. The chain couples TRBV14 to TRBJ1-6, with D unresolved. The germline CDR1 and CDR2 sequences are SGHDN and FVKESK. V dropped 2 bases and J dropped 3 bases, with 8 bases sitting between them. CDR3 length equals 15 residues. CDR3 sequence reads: CASSQREIYNSPLHF. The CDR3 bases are TGTGCCAGCAGCCAACGGGAGATCTATAATTCACCCCTCCACTTT.

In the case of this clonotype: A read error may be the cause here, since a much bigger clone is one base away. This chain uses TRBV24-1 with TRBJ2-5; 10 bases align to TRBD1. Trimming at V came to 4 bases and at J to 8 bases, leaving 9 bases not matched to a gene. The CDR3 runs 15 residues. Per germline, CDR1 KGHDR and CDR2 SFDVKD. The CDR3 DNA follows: TGTGCCACCAGTGAGGGGGGACAGGGGAGTGATACCCAGTACTTC. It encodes CATSEGGQGSDTQYF.

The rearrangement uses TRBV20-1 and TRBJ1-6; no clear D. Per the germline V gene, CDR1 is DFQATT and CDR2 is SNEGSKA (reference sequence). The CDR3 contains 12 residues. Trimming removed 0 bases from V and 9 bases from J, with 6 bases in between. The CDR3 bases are TGCAGTGCTAGAGATCCGGCTTCACCCCTCCACTTT. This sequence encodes CSARDPASPLHF.

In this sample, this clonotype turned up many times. As DNA, the CDR3 is TGCAGTGCTAGGGGGCGGGGGAGCTCCTACGAGCAGTACTTC. Protein: CSARGRGSSYEQYF. This chain links TRBV20-1 with TRBJ2-7; 7 nucleotides match TRBD2. J lost 0 bases, V lost 3 bases, and 5 bases had no gene match. The CDR3 sequence is 14 residues long. From germline, CDR1 is DFQATT and CDR2 SNEGSKA (reference sequence).

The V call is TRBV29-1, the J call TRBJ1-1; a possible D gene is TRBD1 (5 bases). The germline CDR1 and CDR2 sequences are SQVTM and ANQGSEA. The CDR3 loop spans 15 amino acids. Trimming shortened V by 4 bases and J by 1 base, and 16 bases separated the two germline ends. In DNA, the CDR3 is TGCAGCGTTGGGAGCCAGGCGGGGACGAACACTGAAGCTTTCTTT. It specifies CSVGSQAGTNTEAFF. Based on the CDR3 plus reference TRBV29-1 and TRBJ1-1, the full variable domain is SAVISQKPSRDICQRGTSLTIQCQVDSQVTMMFWYRQQPGQSLTLIATANQGSEATYESGFVIDKFPISRPNLTFSTLTVSNMSPEDSSIYLCSVGSQAGTNTEAFFGQGTRLTVV.

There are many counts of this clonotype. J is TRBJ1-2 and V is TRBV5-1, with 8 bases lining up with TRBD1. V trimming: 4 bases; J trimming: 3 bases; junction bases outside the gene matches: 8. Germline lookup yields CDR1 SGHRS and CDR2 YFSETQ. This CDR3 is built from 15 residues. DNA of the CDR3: TGCGCCAGCAGCGCCAATTACAGGGGGGACTATGGCTACACCTTC. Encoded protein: CASSANYRGDYGYTF.

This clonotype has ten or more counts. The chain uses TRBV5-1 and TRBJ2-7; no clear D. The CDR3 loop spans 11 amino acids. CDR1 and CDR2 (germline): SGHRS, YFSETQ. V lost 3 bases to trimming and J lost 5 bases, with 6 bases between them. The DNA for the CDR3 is TGCGCCAGCAGCTCGGACCACGAGCAGTACTTC. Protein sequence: CASSSDHEQYF.

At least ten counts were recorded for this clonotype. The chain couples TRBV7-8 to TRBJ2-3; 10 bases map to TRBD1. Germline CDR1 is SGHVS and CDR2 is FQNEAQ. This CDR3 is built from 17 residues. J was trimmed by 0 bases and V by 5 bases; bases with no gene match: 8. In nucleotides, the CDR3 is TGTGCCAGCAGCCTCCTTCGGACAGGGGGGAGCACAGATACGCAGTATTTT. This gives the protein CASSLLRTGGSTDTQYF.

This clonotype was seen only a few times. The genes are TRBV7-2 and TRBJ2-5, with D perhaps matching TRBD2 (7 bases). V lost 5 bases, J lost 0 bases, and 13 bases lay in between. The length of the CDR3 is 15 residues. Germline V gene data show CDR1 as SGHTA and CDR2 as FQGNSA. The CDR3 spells CASSLTGGYQETQYF. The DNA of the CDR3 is TGTGCCAGCAGCCTCACGGGGGGCTACCAAGAGACCCAGTACTTC.

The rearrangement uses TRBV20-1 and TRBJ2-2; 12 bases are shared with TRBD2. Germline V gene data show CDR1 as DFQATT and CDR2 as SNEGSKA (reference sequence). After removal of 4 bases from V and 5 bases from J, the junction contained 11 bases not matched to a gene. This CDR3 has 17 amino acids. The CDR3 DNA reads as TGCAGTGCTACGGGACTAGCGGGCCAAAGAGGGACCGGGGAGCTGTTTTTT. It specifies CSATGLAGQRGTGELFF.

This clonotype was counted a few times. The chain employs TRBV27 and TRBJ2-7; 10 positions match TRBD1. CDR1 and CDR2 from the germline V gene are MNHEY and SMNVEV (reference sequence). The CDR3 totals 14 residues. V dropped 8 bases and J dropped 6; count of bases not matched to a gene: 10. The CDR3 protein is CASGTGTGVVEQYF. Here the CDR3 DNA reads TGTGCCAGCGGTACCGGGACAGGGGTGGTCGAGCAGTACTTC.

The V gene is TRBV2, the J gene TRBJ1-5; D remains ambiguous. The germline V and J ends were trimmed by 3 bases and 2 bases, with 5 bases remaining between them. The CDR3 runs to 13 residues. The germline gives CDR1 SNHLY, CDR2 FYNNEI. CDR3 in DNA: TGTGCCAGCAGTGACACTCGCAATCAGCCCCAGCATTTT. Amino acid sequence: CASSDTRNQPQHF.

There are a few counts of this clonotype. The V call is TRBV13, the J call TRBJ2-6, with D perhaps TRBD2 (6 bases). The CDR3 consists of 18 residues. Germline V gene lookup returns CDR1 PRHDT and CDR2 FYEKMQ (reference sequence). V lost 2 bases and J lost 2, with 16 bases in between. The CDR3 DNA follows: TGTGCCAGCAGCTTATCGGGTCCAGGGAGGACTGGGGCCAACGTCCTGACTTTC. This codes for CASSLSGPGRTGANVLTF.

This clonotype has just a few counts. Written as DNA, the CDR3 is TGTGCCAGTAGCACCGGGACTAGGGCCTTCAATGAGCAGTTCTTC. Amino acids: CASSTGTRAFNEQFF. V and J are TRBV19 and TRBJ2-1; 8 positions agree with TRBD2. Trimming cost V 6 bases and J 6 bases; bases outside gene matches: 10. The CDR3 runs 15 residues. Germline lookup yields CDR1 LNHDA and CDR2 SQIVND (reference sequence).

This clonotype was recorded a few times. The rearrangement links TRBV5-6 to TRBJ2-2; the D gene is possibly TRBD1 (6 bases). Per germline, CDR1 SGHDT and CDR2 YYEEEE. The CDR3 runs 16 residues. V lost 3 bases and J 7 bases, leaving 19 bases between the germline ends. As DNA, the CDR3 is TGTGCCAGCAGCTCGATAACAGGGTACAGTAACGGGGAGCTGTTTTTT. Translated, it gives CASSSITGYSNGELFF.

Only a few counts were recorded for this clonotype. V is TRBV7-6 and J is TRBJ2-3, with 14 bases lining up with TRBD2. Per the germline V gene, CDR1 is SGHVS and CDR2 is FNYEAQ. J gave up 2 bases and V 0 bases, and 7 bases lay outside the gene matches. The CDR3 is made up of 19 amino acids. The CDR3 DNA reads TGTGCCAGCAGCTTAGCCCCGGGACTAGCGGGGGAGCACACAGATACGCAGTATTTT. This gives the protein CASSLAPGLAGEHTDTQYF.

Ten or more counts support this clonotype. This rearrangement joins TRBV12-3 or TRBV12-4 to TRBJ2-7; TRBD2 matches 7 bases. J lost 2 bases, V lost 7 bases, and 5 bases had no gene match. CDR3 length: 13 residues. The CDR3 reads CASTKGGTYEQYF. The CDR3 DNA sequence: TGTGCCAGCACCAAGGGAGGGACCTACGAGCAGTACTTC.

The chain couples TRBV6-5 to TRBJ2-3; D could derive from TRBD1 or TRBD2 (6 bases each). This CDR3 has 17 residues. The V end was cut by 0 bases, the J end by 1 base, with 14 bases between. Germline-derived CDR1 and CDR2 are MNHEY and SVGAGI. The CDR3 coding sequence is TGTGCCAGCAGTTACTCGTGGGGGGCAAGTGGCACAGATACGCAGTATTTT. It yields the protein CASSYSWGASGTDTQYF.

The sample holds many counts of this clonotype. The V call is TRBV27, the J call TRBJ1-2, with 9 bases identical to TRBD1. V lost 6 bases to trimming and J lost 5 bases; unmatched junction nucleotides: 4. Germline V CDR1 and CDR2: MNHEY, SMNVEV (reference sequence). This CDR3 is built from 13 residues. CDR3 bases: TGTGCCAGCAGCCGGGGACAGGGATATGGCTACACCTTC. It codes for CASSRGQGYGYTF.

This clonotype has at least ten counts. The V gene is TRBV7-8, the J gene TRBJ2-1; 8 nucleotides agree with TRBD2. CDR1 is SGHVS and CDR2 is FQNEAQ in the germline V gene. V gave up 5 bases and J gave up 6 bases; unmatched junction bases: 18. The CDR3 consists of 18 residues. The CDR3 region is CASSPTGSSGRALNEQFF. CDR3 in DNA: TGTGCCAGCAGCCCCACGGGGTCGTCCGGGAGGGCCCTCAATGAGCAGTTCTTC.

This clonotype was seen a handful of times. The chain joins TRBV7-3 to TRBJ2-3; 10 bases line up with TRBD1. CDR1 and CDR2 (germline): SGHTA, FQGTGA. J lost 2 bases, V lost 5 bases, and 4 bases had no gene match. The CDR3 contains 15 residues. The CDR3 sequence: CASSRGTGATDTQYF. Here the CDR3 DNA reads TGTGCCAGCAGCCGAGGGACAGGGGCCACAGATACGCAGTATTTT.

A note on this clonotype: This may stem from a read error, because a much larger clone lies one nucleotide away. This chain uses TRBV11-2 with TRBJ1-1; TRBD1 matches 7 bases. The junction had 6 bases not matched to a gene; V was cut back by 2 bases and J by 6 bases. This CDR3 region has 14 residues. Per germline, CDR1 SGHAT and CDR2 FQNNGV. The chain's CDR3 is CASSLYRGLAEAFF. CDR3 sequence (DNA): TGTGCCAGCAGCTTATACAGGGGTCTAGCTGAAGCTTTCTTT.

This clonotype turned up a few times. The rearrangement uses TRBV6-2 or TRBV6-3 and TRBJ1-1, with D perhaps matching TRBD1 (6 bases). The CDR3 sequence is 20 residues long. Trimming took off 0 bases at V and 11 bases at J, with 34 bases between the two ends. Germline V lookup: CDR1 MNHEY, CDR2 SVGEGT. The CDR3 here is CASSYSLATAAGQGSRGAFF. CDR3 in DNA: TGTGCCAGCAGTTACTCGCTGGCTACCGCCGCGGGACAAGGCTCGAGGGGCGCTTTCTTT.

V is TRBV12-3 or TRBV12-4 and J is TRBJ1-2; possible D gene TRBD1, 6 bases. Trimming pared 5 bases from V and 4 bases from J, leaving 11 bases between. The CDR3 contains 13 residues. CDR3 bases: TGTGCCAGCAGTGATACAGGGAGCTATGGCTACACCTTC. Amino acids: CASSDTGSYGYTF.

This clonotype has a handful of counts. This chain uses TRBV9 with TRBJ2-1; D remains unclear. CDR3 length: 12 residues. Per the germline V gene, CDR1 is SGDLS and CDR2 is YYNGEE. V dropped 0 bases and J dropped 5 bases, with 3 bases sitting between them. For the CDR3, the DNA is TGTGCCAGCAGCGTAGACAACAATGAGCAGTTCTTC. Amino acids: CASSVDNNEQFF.